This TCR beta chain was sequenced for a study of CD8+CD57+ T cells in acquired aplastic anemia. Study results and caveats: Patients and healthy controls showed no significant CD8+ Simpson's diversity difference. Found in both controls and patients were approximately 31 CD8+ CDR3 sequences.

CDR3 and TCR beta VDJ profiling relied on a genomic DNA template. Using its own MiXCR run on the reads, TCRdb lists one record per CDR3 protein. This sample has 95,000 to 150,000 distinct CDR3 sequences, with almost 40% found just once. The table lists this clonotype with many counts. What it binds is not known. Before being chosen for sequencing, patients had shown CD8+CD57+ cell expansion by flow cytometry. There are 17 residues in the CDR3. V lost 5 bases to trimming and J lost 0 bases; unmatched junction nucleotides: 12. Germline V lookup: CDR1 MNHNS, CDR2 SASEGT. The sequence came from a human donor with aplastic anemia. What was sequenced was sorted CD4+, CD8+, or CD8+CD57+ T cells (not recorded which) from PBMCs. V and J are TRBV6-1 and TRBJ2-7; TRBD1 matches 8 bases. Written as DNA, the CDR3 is TGTGCCAGCAGTACAGGACAGGGCAAGAGATCCTCCTACGAGCAGTACTTC. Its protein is CASSTGQGKRSSYEQYF.